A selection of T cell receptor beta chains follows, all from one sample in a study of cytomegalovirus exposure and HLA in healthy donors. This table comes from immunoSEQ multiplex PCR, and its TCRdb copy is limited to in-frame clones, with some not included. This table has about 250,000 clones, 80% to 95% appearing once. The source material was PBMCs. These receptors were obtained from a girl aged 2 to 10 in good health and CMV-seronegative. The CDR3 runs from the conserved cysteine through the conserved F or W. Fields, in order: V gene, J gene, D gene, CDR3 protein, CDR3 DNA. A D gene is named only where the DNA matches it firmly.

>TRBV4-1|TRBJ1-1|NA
CASSQGAEAFF
TGCGCCAGCAGCCAGGGCGCTGAAGCTTTCTTT
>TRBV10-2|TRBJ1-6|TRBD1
CASRDREWAPLHF
TGCGCCAGCAGGGACAGGGAATGGGCACCCCTCCACTTT
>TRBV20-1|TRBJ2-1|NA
CSAIGGDEQFF
TGCAGTGCTATTGGCGGGGACGAGCAGTTCTTC
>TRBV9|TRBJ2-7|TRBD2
CASSVTSGSYEQYF
TGTGCCAGCAGCGTAACTAGCGGGAGTTACGAGCAGTACTTC
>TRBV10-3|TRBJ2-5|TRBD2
CAISGSGAGGPREETQYF
TGTGCCATCAGTGGTAGTGGGGCGGGAGGGCCTCGTGAGGAGACCCAGTACTTC
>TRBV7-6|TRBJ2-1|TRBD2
CASSLFGGGPHEQFF
TGTGCCAGCAGCTTATTTGGGGGAGGGCCCCATGAGCAGTTCTTC
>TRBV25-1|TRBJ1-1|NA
CASSELVRGEAFF
TGTGCCAGCAGTGAGTTGGTCAGGGGTGAAGCTTTCTTT
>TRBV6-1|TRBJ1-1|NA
CASSEAGTNTEAFF
TGTGCCAGCAGTGAGGCGGGCACGAACACTGAAGCTTTCTTT
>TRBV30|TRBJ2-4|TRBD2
CAWSGGANIQYF
TGTGCCTGGAGCGGGGGGGCAAACATTCAGTACTTC
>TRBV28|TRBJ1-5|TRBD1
CASSLGTGRNQPQHF
TGTGCCAGCAGTTTAGGGACAGGGAGAAATCAGCCCCAGCATTTT
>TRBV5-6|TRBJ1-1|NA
CASSLDAGNTEAFF
TGTGCCAGCAGCTTGGATGCGGGGAACACTGAAGCTTTCTTT
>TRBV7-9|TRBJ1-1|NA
CASAVGTEAFF
TGTGCCAGTGCGGTGGGCACTGAAGCTTTCTTT
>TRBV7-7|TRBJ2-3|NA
CASSPTGGSADTQYF
TGTGCTAGCAGCCCAACCGGCGGTTCGGCAGATACGCAGTATTTT
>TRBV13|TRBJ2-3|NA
CASSLEHDDSADTQYF
TGTGCCAGCAGCTTAGAACACGACGACTCGGCAGATACGCAGTATTTT
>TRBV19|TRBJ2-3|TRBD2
CASSTSGGVSTDTQYF
TGTGCCAGTAGTACTAGCGGGGGGGTTAGCACAGATACGCAGTATTTT
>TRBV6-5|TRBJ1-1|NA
CASSPPGMNTEAFF
TGTGCCAGCAGCCCCCCAGGGATGAACACTGAAGCTTTCTTT
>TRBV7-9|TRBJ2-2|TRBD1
CASSKPGQGGGELFF
TGTGCCAGCAGCAAACCGGGACAGGGAGGCGGGGAGCTGTTTTTT
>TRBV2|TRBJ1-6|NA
CASSDGWDSPLHF
TGTGCCAGCAGCGACGGGTGGGATTCACCCCTCCACTTT
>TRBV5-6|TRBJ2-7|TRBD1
CASSLSGQGSYEQYF
TGTGCCAGCAGCTTGTCGGGACAGGGGTCCTACGAGCAGTACTTC
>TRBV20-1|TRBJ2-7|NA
CSATIAGEQYF
TGCAGTGCTACGATCGCCGGGGAGCAGTACTTC
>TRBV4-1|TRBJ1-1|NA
CASSQDRNTEAFF
TGCGCCAGCAGCCAAGATAGGAACACTGAAGCTTTCTTT
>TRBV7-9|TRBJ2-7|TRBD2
CASSLAGGGPGWEQYF
TGTGCCAGCAGCTTAGCTGGGGGGGGACCCGGTTGGGAGCAGTACTTC
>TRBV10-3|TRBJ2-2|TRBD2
CAISGGLAGSQSGELFF
TGTGCCATCAGTGGGGGACTAGCGGGATCCCAATCCGGGGAGCTGTTTTTT
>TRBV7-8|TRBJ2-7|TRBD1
CASSYGGTGEGEEQYF
TGTGCCAGCAGCTACGGCGGCACAGGGGAAGGTGAAGAGCAGTACTTC
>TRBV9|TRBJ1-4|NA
CASSAGGATNEKLFF
TGTGCCAGCAGCGCCGGGGGTGCAACTAATGAAAAACTGTTTTTT
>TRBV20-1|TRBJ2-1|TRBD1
CSAHRGDEQFF
TGCAGTGCTCACAGGGGAGATGAGCAGTTCTTC
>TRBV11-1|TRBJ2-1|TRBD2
CASSRLAGALYNEQFF
TGTGCCAGCAGCCGACTAGCGGGGGCCCTCTACAATGAGCAGTTCTTC
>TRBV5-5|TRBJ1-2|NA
CASSPGQTLYGYTF
TGTGCCAGCAGCCCCGGACAGACCCTCTATGGCTACACCTTC